This T cell receptor (beta chain) was profiled in a study of metastatic and nonmetastatic thyroid tumors. Turning to the study itself: Repertoire data that came from the blood and tumor or nodule tissue of malignant and benign thyroid patients were compared. Whole-study findings and limits: Benign nodules reportedly had significantly lower TCR beta diversity than malignant thyroid tumors in blood and tumor.

Original processing notes: Clinicopathological groups differed in CDR3, with these differences serving to build a distant-metastasis classifier for papillary thyroid cancer. TCRdb reanalyzed the PCR reads with MiXCR. TCRdb, not the original authors, processed these V and J calls. The repertoire holds some 8,800 clones, roughly two fifths seen once, with 30% to 40% in the top ten. Among the patients, none had received any treatment before thyroid surgery. A word on this clone: Its antigen is not identified.

This TCR came from a male donor with papillary thyroid cancer or a benign thyroid nodule (not recorded which). Some clones in this sample may be carry-over from other donors' samples. Sequenced input: tumor tissue.

The chain's CDR3 is CASSEVQGNEKLFF. In DNA form, the CDR3 reads TGTGCCAGCAGTGAAGTGCAGGGGAATGAAAAACTGTTTTTT. J is TRBJ1-4 and V is TRBV6-1, with D perhaps TRBD1 (6 bases). Per germline, CDR1 MNHNS and CDR2 SASEGT. The V and J ends lost 1 base and 5 bases respectively, with 8 bases between them. The CDR3 runs 14 residues.